These 22 T cell receptor beta chains originate from one sample sequenced in a study of shared clonotypes between healthy human individuals. Repertoires were generated with immunoSEQ multiplex PCR, while TCRdb's copy carries only in-frame clones and drops some. The data show some 630,000 clones, with roughly 70% seen just once and under 2% held by the top ten. The sequenced sample consisted of memory CD4+ T cells sorted from blood. Sample subset: CD45RA-negative fraction. The receptors come from a woman younger than 45 in good health.

This chain joins TRBV7-9 and TRBJ1-1; the D is unclear. V lost 4 bases, J lost 1 base, and 13 bases lay in between. CDR1 and CDR2 (germline): SEHNR, FQNEAQ (reference sequence). CDR3 length: 15 residues. The DNA of the CDR3 is TGTGCCAGCAGCTCCCCGCGGGCCGCGAACACTGAAGCTTTCTTT. Amino acid sequence: CASSSPRAANTEAFF.

This clone was found a few times. The V and J genes are TRBV4-2 and TRBJ2-2; TRBD1 agrees at 8 bases. Looked up from germline, CDR1 is LGHNA and CDR2 is YNFKEQ. V gave up 0 bases and J gave up 0 bases; unmatched junction bases: 6. The CDR3 is made up of 18 amino acids. The chain's CDR3 is CASSQDLQGASNTGELFF. As DNA, the CDR3 is TGTGCCAGCAGCCAAGATCTCCAGGGGGCATCGAACACCGGGGAGCTGTTTTTT.

This clone was seen only once. As DNA, the CDR3 is TGTGCCAGCAGTTCAGGATCGAGGCATACGCAGTATTTT. Protein: CASSSGSRHTQYF. The chain recombines TRBV6-6 with TRBJ2-3; D gene uncertain. CDR1 is MNHNY and CDR2 is SVGAGI in the germline V gene (reference sequence). This CDR3 contains 13 residues. V lost 4 bases, J lost 7 bases, and 12 bases lay in between.

The rearrangement joins TRBV5-1 to TRBJ2-5; D is tentatively TRBD1 or TRBD2 (5 bases each). Trimming pared 4 bases from V and 2 bases from J, leaving 12 bases between. Looked up from germline, CDR1 is SGHRS and CDR2 is YFSETQ. The CDR3 sequence is 14 residues long. The CDR3: CASSRGDGQETQYF. The CDR3, as DNA: TGCGCCAGCAGCCGGGGCGATGGGCAAGAGACCCAGTACTTC.

The rearrangement uses TRBV6-1 and TRBJ2-1; 9 nucleotides line up with TRBD2. The V segment lost 4 bases and the J segment 3 bases; nucleotides outside the gene matches: 4. Looked up from germline, CDR1 is MNHNS and CDR2 is SASEGT. The CDR3 loop spans 15 amino acids. CDR3 protein: CASSVETSGYNEQFF. CDR3 bases: TGTGCCAGCAGTGTGGAGACTAGCGGCTACAATGAGCAGTTCTTC.

CDR3 residues: CASRPDRVGYEQYF. The CDR3 DNA follows: TGTGCCAGCAGGCCCGACAGGGTGGGCTACGAGCAGTACTTC. V usage is TRBV28 and J usage is TRBJ2-7; TRBD1 matches 7 bases. Germline V gene data show CDR1 as MDHEN and CDR2 as SYDVKM. This CDR3 contains 14 residues. Trimming at V came to 6 bases and at J to 3 bases, leaving 8 bases not matched to a gene.

The CDR3 DNA follows: TGTGCCAGCAGGCCCGGGACAGTAGAGAACACTGAAGCTTTCTTT. It translates to CASRPGTVENTEAFF. This chain connects TRBV28 to TRBJ1-1; 7 bases are shared with TRBD1. CDR1 and CDR2 (germline): MDHEN, SYDVKM. Trimming took 6 bases from V and 1 from J; bases not matched to a gene: 8. This CDR3 is built from 15 residues.

J is TRBJ2-7 and V is TRBV5-4; weak D call: TRBD2 (6 bases). The CDR3 covers 15 residues. Trimming took 0 bases from V and 0 from J, leaving 10 bases between them. Germline V gives CDR1 SGHNT, CDR2 YYREEE (reference sequence). The CDR3 region is CASSLAGTFSYEQYF. DNA of the CDR3: TGTGCCAGCAGCTTGGCCGGGACTTTCTCCTACGAGCAGTACTTC. Based on the CDR3 plus reference TRBV5-4 and TRBJ2-7, the full variable domain is ETGVTQSPTHLIKTRGQQVTLRCSSQSGHNTVSWYQQALGQGPQFIFQYYREEENGRGNFPPRFSGLQFPNYSSELNVNALELDDSALYLCASSLAGTFSYEQYFGPGTRLTVT.

The V and J genes are TRBV6-5 and TRBJ2-7; TRBD2 aligns across 9 bases. The CDR3 extends over 15 amino acids. J gave up 6 bases and V 6 bases, and 12 bases lay outside the gene matches. Germline values: CDR1 MNHEY, CDR2 SVGAGI. CDR3 nucleotide sequence: TGTGCCAGCAGGCAAACGTTTGCGGGAGGGTTCGAGCAGTACTTC. The encoded protein is CASRQTFAGGFEQYF.

The rearrangement uses TRBV21-1 and TRBJ2-7; the listed D gene, TRBD1, was not tested against the DNA. TRBV21-1 is shown as a pseudogene. The CDR3 spans 15 residues. CDR3 sequence: CASSTSGTDFYEQYF. CDR3 DNA sequence: TGTGCCAGCAGCACTTCCGGGACAGACTTCTACGAGCAGTACTTC.

The chain joins TRBV30 to TRBJ2-3; the D call may be TRBD1 or TRBD2 (5 bases each). The CDR3 length is 13 residues. The V end lost 7 bases, the J end lost 4 bases, and 15 bases lay between the germline ends. CDR1 GTSNPN and CDR2 SVGIG come from the germline V gene (reference sequence). The CDR3, as DNA: TGTGCCTACTCACCGCAGGGAGCAGATACGCAGTATTTT. Its protein product is CAYSPQGADTQYF.

This clone was found many times. This chain joins TRBV29-1 and TRBJ1-2; D gene unclear. With 3 bases removed from V and 1 base from J, the gap between germline ends came to 6 bases. The length of the CDR3 is 12 residues. From germline, CDR1 is SQVTM and CDR2 ANQGSEA. The CDR3: CSVDQVNYGYTF. The CDR3 DNA sequence: TGCAGCGTTGACCAAGTTAACTATGGCTACACCTTC.

This sequence joins TRBV18 and TRBJ2-3; 10 nucleotides match TRBD2. Germline V gives CDR1 KGHSH, CDR2 LQKENI. There are 17 residues in the CDR3. The junction had 11 bases not matched to a gene; V was cut back by 3 bases and J by 5 bases. The CDR3 loop reads CASSPWTSGPGEDTQYF. The CDR3 DNA reads TGTGCCAGCTCACCCTGGACTAGCGGACCGGGAGAAGATACGCAGTATTTT.

DNA of the CDR3: TGCGCCAGCAGCCGAGTCGAGGACAGTGAAGCTTTCTTT. Translated, it gives CASSRVEDSEAFF. The chain employs TRBV4-1 and TRBJ1-1; a weak D match, TRBD1 (6 bases). The CDR3 has 13 amino acids. Germline CDR1 MGHRA, CDR2 YSYEKL. The germline V and J ends were trimmed by 4 bases and 7 bases, with 13 bases remaining between them.

The V and J genes are TRBV30 and TRBJ2-7; D not resolved. The length of the CDR3 is 14 residues. Per germline, CDR1 GTSNPN and CDR2 SVGIG (reference sequence). The V and J ends lost 3 bases and 4 bases respectively, with 16 bases between them. CDR3 DNA sequence: TGTGCCTGGAGAGCCAAGCCGCCACCTTACGAGCAGTACTTC. Its translation is CAWRAKPPPYEQYF.

The chain uses TRBV6-6 and TRBJ1-2, with D possibly being TRBD1 (5 bases). V was shortened by 5 bases and J by 8 bases, with 15 bases between the two germline ends. CDR3 length: 13 amino acids. Germline CDR1 MNHNY, CDR2 SVGAGI (reference sequence). The CDR3 spells CASSRKIRDGYTF. The CDR3 region has the DNA TGTGCCAGCAGTAGAAAGATCAGGGACGGCTACACCTTC.

This clone was detected once. V usage is TRBV2 and J usage is TRBJ1-5, with D possibly TRBD1 on 5 matching bases. Trimming stripped 6 bases from V and 0 bases from J, with 15 bases between. This CDR3 comprises 16 residues. Germline V lookup: CDR1 SNHLY, CDR2 FYNNEI. DNA for the CDR3: TGTGCCAGCAGAACGGGGGGGTTGGGTAGCAATCAGCCCCAGCATTTT. It specifies CASRTGGLGSNQPQHF.

With regard to this clone: This sample includes further DNA sequences coding for the same CDR3. The chain employs TRBV19 and TRBJ1-1; D uncertain. V lost 4 bases to trimming and J lost 1 base, with 7 bases between them. CDR1 LNHDA and CDR2 SQIVND come from the germline V gene (reference sequence). The CDR3 extends over 13 amino acids. The CDR3 DNA reads TGTGCCAGTAGTACCAGACAGAACACTGAAGCTTTCTTT. This encodes CASSTRQNTEAFF.

This clone was observed a few times. Within the sample, other DNA sequences also encode this same CDR3. CDR3 region: CASSPARGYEQYF. DNA for the CDR3: TGTGCCAGCAGCCCCGCGCGGGGGTACGAGCAGTACTTC. The rearrangement links TRBV28 to TRBJ2-7, with 7 nucleotides matching TRBD2. Germline-derived CDR1 and CDR2 are MDHEN and SYDVKM. The CDR3 has 13 residues. Trimming cost V 6 bases and J 4 bases; bases outside gene matches: 6.

The chain carries TRBV2 and TRBJ2-3, with D perhaps TRBD2 (5 bases). Per germline, CDR1 SNHLY and CDR2 FYNNEI. V was clipped by 6 bases and J by 0 bases, with 16 bases between them. There are 16 residues in the CDR3. This CDR3 is CASSLLTSSSTDTQYF. Here the CDR3 DNA reads TGTGCCAGCAGCTTGCTAACTAGTTCTAGCACAGATACGCAGTATTTT. The whole variable domain, filled in from reference TRBV2 and TRBJ2-3, reads EPEVTQTPSHQVTQMGQEVILRCVPISNHLYFYWYRQILGQKVEFLVSFYNNEISEKSEIFDDQFSVERPDGSNFTLKIRSTKLEDSAMYFCASSLLTSSSTDTQYFGPGTRLTVL.

Only a few counts were recorded for this clone. The rearrangement links TRBV2 to TRBJ2-5; perhaps TRBD2 as D (5 bases). Germline V gives CDR1 SNHLY, CDR2 FYNNEI. The CDR3 spans 14 residues. V shed 2 bases and J shed 6 bases, with 13 bases lying between them. CDR3 region: CASSELVGVQTQYF. CDR3 nucleotides: TGTGCCAGCAGTGAACTAGTCGGGGTTCAGACCCAGTACTTC.

This clone was seen only a few times. The chain recombines TRBV5-1 with TRBJ2-5, with D perhaps matching TRBD2 (6 bases). Trimming cost V 3 bases and J 1 base, with 10 bases left between them. Germline V CDR1 and CDR2: SGHRS, YFSETQ. CDR3 length equals 14 residues. CDR3 coding DNA: TGCGCCAGCAGCTACGGGACTTTCCAAGAGACCCAGTACTTC. This codes for CASSYGTFQETQYF. Looking up the rest from reference TRBV5-1 and TRBJ2-5 gives the full variable domain: KAGVTQTPRYLIKTRGQQVTLSCSPISGHRSVSWYQQTPGQGLQFLFEYFSETQRNKGNFPGRFSGRQFSNSRSEMNVSTLELGDSALYLCASSYGTFQETQYFGPGTRLLVL.